Listed here are 27 T cell receptor beta chains from one sample, sequenced in a study of blood T cells in healthy people across ages. Sample-barcoded 5' priming and a J-beta primer mix drove a second PCR of roughly 7 to 11 cycles. TCRdb re-called the 5' RACE reads with MiXCR, one entry per CDR3 protein. The top ten hold roughly 12% of the sample, which has hundreds of thousands of distinct CDR3 sequences, roughly half seen once. The sample was blood. The receptor set was obtained from a woman older than 75 in good health.

In the case of this clonotype: A much larger clone lies one base from this, so it may be a read error. J is TRBJ2-1 and V is TRBV5-1; TRBD2 agrees at 15 bases. The CDR3 runs 15 residues. Germline V gene lookup returns CDR1 SGHRS and CDR2 YFSETQ. Trimming at V came to 0 bases and at J to 9 bases, leaving 1 base not matched to a gene. CDR3 DNA: TGCGCCAGCAGCTTGGGGACTAGCGGGGGGGGTGAGCAGTTCTTC. Translated: CASSLGTSGGGEQFF.

This chain uses TRBV7-3 with TRBJ1-1; D not certain. V lost 11 bases to trimming and J lost 10 bases, with 11 bases between them. The V gene's germline CDR1 is SGHTA and CDR2 FQGTGA. The CDR3 is 9 residues long. The chain's CDR3 is CAGTFGAFF. CDR3 nucleotides: TGTGCCGGCACCTTCGGAGCTTTCTTT.

This chain links TRBV3-1 with TRBJ1-1; D not resolved. Germline CDR1 and CDR2: LGHDT and YNNKEL (reference sequence). The CDR3 loop spans 12 amino acids. V lost 5 bases, J lost 10 bases, and 14 bases lay in between. The CDR3 region has the DNA TGTGCCAGCAGCGGCGACGGACTGGTAGCTTTCTTT. As protein: CASSGDGLVAFF.

This clonotype was seen repeatedly, ten times or more. This chain uses TRBV7-3 with TRBJ2-3; D remains ambiguous. Germline lookup yields CDR1 SGHTA and CDR2 FQGTGA. The CDR3 length is 13 residues. Between the trimmed V and J ends, which lost 2 bases and 6 bases, there was a span of 9 bases. The CDR3 nucleotides read TGTGCCAGCAGCTTAGATGGGTCGGATACGCAGTATTTT. Residues: CASSLDGSDTQYF.

At least ten counts were recorded for this clonotype. The genes are TRBV4-1 and TRBJ2-3, with D possibly TRBD2 on 7 matching bases. The ends were cut back, 5 bases at V and 12 bases at J, with 15 bases in the middle. The CDR3 extends over 12 amino acids. In germline, CDR1 is MGHRA, CDR2 YSYEKL. The CDR3 DNA follows: TGCGCCAGCAGCGGAGGGGGGGAGTTACAGTATTTT. It specifies CASSGGGELQYF.

This clonotype was found many times. This chain connects TRBV28 to TRBJ2-7; a possible D gene is TRBD2 (5 bases). V was cut by 8 bases and J by 0 bases, with 11 bases left in between. CDR1 MDHEN and CDR2 SYDVKM come from the germline V gene. The CDR3 is made up of 13 amino acids. The CDR3 nucleotides are TGTGCCAGCGTTCGGGGAAGCTCCTACGAGCAGTACTTC. It encodes CASVRGSSYEQYF.

This chain connects TRBV18 to TRBJ2-4; D remains ambiguous. The J call is in doubt because the DNA end fits TRBJ2-7 better. Germline-derived CDR1 and CDR2 are KGHSH and LQKENI. The CDR3 extends over 13 amino acids. The CDR3 is CASSPGGNYEQYF. CDR3 in DNA: TGTGCCAGCTCACCAGGCGGAAACTACGAGCAGTACTTC.

This clonotype appeared a few times. The chain is built from TRBV5-1 and TRBJ2-1; unclear D gene. This CDR3 region has 17 residues. The V end was cut by 3 bases, the J end by 2 bases, with 18 bases between. The germline V gene has CDR1 SGHRS and CDR2 YFSETQ. CDR3 region: CASSSGKTGPPYNEQFF. The DNA of the CDR3 is TGCGCCAGCAGCTCCGGAAAAACCGGACCCCCCTACAATGAGCAGTTCTTC.

The V gene is TRBV20-1, the J gene TRBJ2-5; perhaps TRBD1 as D (5 bases). V was cut by 1 base and J by 5 bases, with 17 bases left in between. The CDR3 contains 15 residues. The germline V gene encodes CDR1 DFQATT and CDR2 SNEGSKA (reference sequence). The CDR3 is CSARVNQGSRETQYF. CDR3 coding DNA: TGCAGTGCTAGAGTTAACCAGGGTTCTCGGGAGACCCAGTACTTC.

V is TRBV12-3 or TRBV12-4 and J is TRBJ2-3; D is undetermined. The CDR3 has 12 amino acids. Trimming stripped 6 bases from V and 4 bases from J, with 8 bases between. Here the CDR3 DNA reads TGTGCCAGCAGATTCTTCCCAGATACGCAGTATTTT. Translated: CASRFFPDTQYF.

This clonotype appeared many times. This chain links TRBV12-3 or TRBV12-4 with TRBJ2-1; D is unclear. The length of the CDR3 is 13 residues. Trimming shortened V by 3 bases and J by 5 bases, and 8 bases separated the two germline ends. CDR3 in amino acids: CASSFLINNEQFF. For the CDR3, the DNA is TGTGCCAGCAGTTTTTTGATTAACAATGAGCAGTTCTTC.

The V gene is TRBV11-2, the J gene TRBJ2-1, with 11 bases aligning to TRBD2. V was pared by 2 bases and J by 0 bases, with 6 bases of the junction left unmatched. Germline CDR1 is SGHAT and CDR2 is FQNNGV. The CDR3 extends over 18 amino acids. This CDR3 reads CASSLSSGRALSYNEQFF. CDR3 bases: TGTGCCAGCAGCTTAAGTAGCGGGAGGGCCCTCTCCTACAATGAGCAGTTCTTC.

The CDR3 reads CASSLASGRALYEQYF. The CDR3 nucleotides are TGTGCCAGCAGTTTAGCTAGCGGGAGGGCCCTCTACGAGCAGTACTTC. The rearrangement uses TRBV12-3 or TRBV12-4 and TRBJ2-4, with 11 bases that match TRBD2. The J call may be mistaken, given a closer DNA end match to TRBJ2-7. This CDR3 comprises 16 residues.

This clonotype was detected ten times or more. This chain connects TRBV10-3 to TRBJ2-7, with D uncertain. The length of the CDR3 is 13 residues. Germline CDR1 and CDR2: ENHRY and SYGVKD. V dropped 4 bases and J dropped 3 bases, with 10 bases sitting between them. The CDR3 DNA reads TGTGCCATCAGTGGTGGAACAGACTACGAGCAGTACTTC. Translating it yields CAISGGTDYEQYF.

Points on this clonotype: Possible read error: a much larger clone is one base away. V gene TRBV6-5 combines with J gene TRBJ2-5; the match to TRBD1 covers 9 bases. V shed 6 bases and J 11 bases; nucleotides not matched to a gene: 16. The germline CDR1 and CDR2 sequences are MNHEY and SVGAGI. CDR3 length equals 15 residues. The CDR3 sequence is CASRGPGQGYNEQYF. The CDR3 coding sequence is TGTGCCAGCAGGGGACCTGGACAGGGGTACAATGAGCAGTACTTC.

This clonotype was detected ten times or more. The CDR3 region is CASSQEWAKANYGYTF. As DNA, the CDR3 is TGTGCCAGCAGCCAAGAGTGGGCAAAAGCTAACTATGGCTACACCTTC. The rearrangement joins TRBV3-1 to TRBJ1-2; D not certain. The CDR3 is 16 amino acids. CDR1 is LGHDT and CDR2 is YNNKEL in the germline V gene (reference sequence). With 0 bases removed from V and 0 bases from J, the gap between germline ends came to 11 bases. Filled out from reference TRBV3-1 and TRBJ1-2, the complete variable domain reads DTAVSQTPKYLVTQMGNDKSIKCEQNLGHDTMYWYKQDSKKFLKIMFSYNNKELIINETVPNRFSPKSPDKAHLNLHINSLELGDSAVYFCASSQEWAKANYGYTFGSGTRLTVV.

The rearrangement uses TRBV4-3 and TRBJ2-1; maybe TRBD2 (5 bases). The ends were cut back, 0 bases at V and 0 bases at J, with 12 bases in the middle. The CDR3 extends over 17 amino acids. CDR1 and CDR2 (germline): LGHNA, YSLEER. The CDR3 here is CASSQEGLGSSYNEQFF. The CDR3, as DNA: TGCGCCAGCAGCCAAGAAGGTCTAGGGAGCTCCTACAATGAGCAGTTCTTC.

The rearrangement uses TRBV30 and TRBJ1-6; 7 bases are shared with TRBD1. Germline trimming cut 5 bases from V and 7 bases from J; bases unmatched to any gene: 5. From germline, CDR1 is GTSNPN and CDR2 SVGIG (reference sequence). The CDR3 length is 13 residues. CDR3: CAWAGQENSPLHF. The CDR3 DNA reads as TGTGCCTGGGCTGGACAGGAAAATTCACCCCTCCACTTT.

Turning to this clonotype: This may be a read error: a much more frequent sequence differs by one nucleotide. V and J are TRBV29-1 and TRBJ2-5, with D possibly matching TRBD2 (6 bases). Trimming left V 6 bases short and J 11 bases short, with 22 bases between. The CDR3 runs 13 residues. CDR1 is SQVTM, CDR2 ANQGSEA, per germline. The CDR3 loop is CSVATRINNEQYF. The CDR3 coding sequence is TGCAGCGTCGCGACTAGAATAAACAATGAGCAGTACTTC.

This clonotype was observed many times. This chain uses TRBV18 with TRBJ2-5, with D possibly matching TRBD2 (6 bases). The CDR3 is 13 amino acids. V was pared by 1 base and J by 4 bases, with 7 bases between. Germline V CDR1 and CDR2: KGHSH, LQKENI. CDR3: CASSPLGGETQYF. CDR3 bases: TGTGCCAGCTCACCACTGGGAGGAGAGACCCAGTACTTC. The full variable domain, in which reference TRBV18 and TRBJ2-5 provide the parts outside the CDR3, is NAGVMQNPRHLVRRRGQEARLRCSPMKGHSHVYWYRQLPEEGLKFMVYLQKENIIDESGMPKERFSAEFPKEGPSILRIQQVVRGDSAAYFCASSPLGGETQYFGPGTRLLVL.

This clonotype was detected a few times. The rearrangement uses TRBV18 and TRBJ2-5, with D possibly called TRBD1 or TRBD2 (5 bases each). Trimming pared 3 bases from V and 11 bases from J, leaving 22 bases between. CDR3 length equals 15 residues. CDR1 and CDR2 (germline): KGHSH, LQKENI. CDR3 region: CASSPGLADLNEQYF. The CDR3, as DNA: TGTGCCAGCTCACCGGGGCTAGCAGACCTCAATGAGCAGTACTTC.

Note on this clonotype: A much larger clone differs by one base, so this may be a read error. The rearrangement links TRBV4-3 to TRBJ2-4; D possibly matches TRBD1 or TRBD2 (5 bases each). The J call is doubtful: the DNA matches TRBJ2-7 better. The CDR3 spans 16 residues. Germline V gene sequence: CDR1 LGHNA, CDR2 YSLEER. In DNA form, the CDR3 reads TGCGCCAGCAGCCAAGGTATGAGGGGAAGGGCCTACGAGCAGTACTTC. Translation gives CASSQGMRGRAYEQYF.

This clonotype was picked up one time. The V and J genes are TRBV7-9 and TRBJ2-7; tentative D call: TRBD2 (6 bases). Germline values: CDR1 SEHNR, CDR2 FQNEAQ (reference sequence). The CDR3 covers 14 residues. The V end was cut by 0 bases, the J end by 5 bases, with 11 bases between. CDR3 bases: TGTGCCAGCAGCTTAGCCAGGGAGGTCCACGAGCAGTACTTC. As protein: CASSLAREVHEQYF.

V is TRBV20-1 and J is TRBJ2-6; no clear D gene. The CDR3 extends over 15 amino acids. Germline V lookup: CDR1 DFQATT, CDR2 SNEGSKA (reference sequence). V lost 5 bases to trimming and J lost 1 base, with 12 bases between them. CDR3 region: CSALLGSSGANVLTF. DNA for the CDR3: TGCAGTGCTCTTTTAGGCTCATCTGGGGCCAACGTCCTGACTTTC.

With regard to this clonotype: The germline gene is not matched at one end of the junction; a read error may be the cause. This chain uses TRBV10-3 with TRBJ2-7; TRBD1 agrees at 7 bases. This CDR3 region has 14 residues. Per germline, CDR1 ENHRY and CDR2 SYGVKD. DNA of the CDR3: TGTGCCATCAGTGAGTCGAAGGGGGCCTACGAGCGGTACTTC. This translates into CAISESKGAYERYF.

Notes on this clonotype: A much larger clone lies one base from this, so it may be a read error. The rearrangement links TRBV20-1 to TRBJ2-1; D remains unclear. CDR3 size: 16 residues. With 6 bases removed from V and 2 bases from J, the gap between germline ends came to 20 bases. Per the germline V gene, CDR1 is DFQATT and CDR2 is SNEGSKA (reference sequence). The CDR3 loop reads CSAPTGPISAYNEQFF. Written as DNA, the CDR3 is TGCAGTGCGCCAACCGGGCCAATCAGCGCCTACAATGAGCAGTTCTTC.

The chain recombines TRBV10-3 with TRBJ1-1; D is possibly TRBD1 (5 bases). Trimming took 8 bases from V and 1 from J, leaving 14 bases between them. Germline CDR1 is ENHRY and CDR2 is SYGVKD. The CDR3 has 14 residues. Written as DNA, the CDR3 is TGTGCCATCGGTCAGGGTACACAGAACACTGAAGCTTTCTTT. This encodes CAIGQGTQNTEAFF.